This TCR beta chain was identified during a study of regulatory T cells in long-lasting Graves disease. As for time point: newly diagnosed GD, antithyroid drugs for less than 3 months. PBMCs were the source of the RNA used for TCR sequencing. Germline V gene lookup returns CDR1 LNHDA and CDR2 SQIVND (reference sequence). The CDR3 is 13 residues long. V gave up 1 base and J gave up 5 bases, with 6 bases separating them. Arm-PCR of CDR3 regions and iRepertoire HTBI primers were the basis on which TCR beta libraries were built. TCRdb called the multiplex PCR reads again in MiXCR, with one record for every CDR3 protein. The repertoire consists of around 500,000 distinct CDR3 sequences, with approximately 13% occurring once and the leading ten covering 10%. The same sample was also studied in work on T cells in Graves' hyperthyroidism and ophthalmopathy.

This clonotype was obtained from a young man with Graves disease. The chain is built from TRBV19 and TRBJ1-5; no clear D. The material sequenced was peripheral blood mononuclear cells (PBMCs), taken at new diagnosis, from a patient treated with antithyroid drugs. In DNA, the CDR3 is TGTGCCAGTAGTATAGTCAAGGATCAGCCCCAGCATTTT. As protein: CASSIVKDQPQHF.